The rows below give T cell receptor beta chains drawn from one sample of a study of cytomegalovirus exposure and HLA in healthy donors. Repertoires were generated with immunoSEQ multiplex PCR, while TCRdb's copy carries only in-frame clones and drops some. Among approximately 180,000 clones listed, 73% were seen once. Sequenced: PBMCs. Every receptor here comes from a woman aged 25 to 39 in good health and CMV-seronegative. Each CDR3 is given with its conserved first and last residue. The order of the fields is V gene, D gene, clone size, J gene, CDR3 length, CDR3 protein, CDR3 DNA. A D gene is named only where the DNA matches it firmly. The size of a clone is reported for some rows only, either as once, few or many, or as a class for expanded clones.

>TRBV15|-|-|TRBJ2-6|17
CATSRAKSGAGANVLTF
TGTGCCACCAGCAGAGCAAAATCAGGGGCCGGGGCCAACGTCCTGACTTTC
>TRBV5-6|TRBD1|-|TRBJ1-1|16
CASSPLGTGGYTEAFF
TGTGCCAGCAGCCCACTAGGGACAGGGGGGTACACTGAAGCTTTCTTT
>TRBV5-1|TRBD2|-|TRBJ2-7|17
CASSLEVGLAGLYEQYF
TGCGCCAGCAGCTTGGAGGTAGGTCTAGCGGGACTCTACGAGCAGTACTTC
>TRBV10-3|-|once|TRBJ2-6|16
CAISEAGGAGANVLTF
TGTGCCATCAGTGAGGCCGGGGGAGCTGGGGCCAACGTCCTGACTTTC
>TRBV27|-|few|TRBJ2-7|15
CASSLASGVGYEQYF
TGTGCCAGCAGTTTAGCGTCAGGGGTAGGCTACGAGCAGTACTTC
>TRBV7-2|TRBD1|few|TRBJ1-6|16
CASSSTSDRGNSPLHF
TGTGCCAGCAGCTCCACATCGGACAGGGGAAATTCACCCCTCCACTTT
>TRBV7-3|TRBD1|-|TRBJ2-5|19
CASSLGTRRRDRIQETQYF
TGTGCCAGCAGCTTAGGTACGAGGAGACGGGACAGGATTCAAGAGACCCAGTACTTC
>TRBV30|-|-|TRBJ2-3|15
CAWSVLPSRGDTQYF
TGTGCCTGGAGTGTACTCCCGTCAAGGGGAGATACGCAGTATTTT
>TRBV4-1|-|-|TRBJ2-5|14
CASSQGGGTYKQYF
TGCGCCAGCAGCCAAGGTGGCGGAACCTACAAGCAGTACTTC
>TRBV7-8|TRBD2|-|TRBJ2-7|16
CASSFGRTSGSYEQYF
TGTGCCAGCAGCTTTGGTCGGACTAGCGGATCCTACGAGCAGTACTTC
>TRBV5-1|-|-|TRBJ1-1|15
CASSLPADRNTEAFF
TGCGCCAGCAGCCTTCCCGCCGACAGGAACACTGAAGCTTTCTTT
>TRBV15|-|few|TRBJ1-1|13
CATAEYQGPEAFF
TGTGCCACCGCCGAGTATCAGGGGCCTGAAGCTTTCTTT
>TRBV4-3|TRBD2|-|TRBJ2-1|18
CASSPKFASGGTYNEQFF
TGCGCCAGCAGCCCAAAGTTCGCTAGCGGAGGTACCTACAATGAGCAGTTCTTC
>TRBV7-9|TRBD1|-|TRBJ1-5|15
CASSGDSPSNQPQHF
TGTGCCAGCAGCGGGGACAGCCCAAGCAATCAGCCCCAGCATTTT
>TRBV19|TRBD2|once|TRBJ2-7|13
CASRLAPNYEQYF
TGTGCCAGTAGACTAGCGCCGAACTACGAGCAGTACTTC
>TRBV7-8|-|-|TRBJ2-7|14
CASSLVETNYEQYF
TGTGCCAGCAGCTTAGTTGAGACAAACTACGAGCAGTACTTC
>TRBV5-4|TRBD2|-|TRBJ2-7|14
CASSLGGGSYEQYF
TGTGCCAGCAGCTTGGGGGGGGGTTCCTACGAGCAGTACTTC
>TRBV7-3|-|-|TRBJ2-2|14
CASSLYPNTGELFF
TGTGCCAGCAGCTTGTATCCGAACACCGGGGAGCTGTTTTTT
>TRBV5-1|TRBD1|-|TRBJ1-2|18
CASSLEPTGGKRSYGYTF
TGCGCCAGCAGCTTGGAACCGACAGGGGGCAAGCGTAGCTATGGCTACACCTTC
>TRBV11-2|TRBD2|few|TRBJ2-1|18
CASSPGGSGVHTYNEQFF
TGTGCCAGCAGCCCCGGGGGTAGCGGGGTCCATACCTACAATGAGCAGTTCTTC
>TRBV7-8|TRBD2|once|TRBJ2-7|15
CASSLGPAGNYEQYF
TGTGCCAGCAGCTTAGGTCCAGCGGGAAACTACGAGCAGTACTTC
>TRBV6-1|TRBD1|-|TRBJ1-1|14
CASSIGQGVTEAFF
TGTGCCAGCAGCATCGGACAGGGGGTCACTGAAGCTTTCTTT
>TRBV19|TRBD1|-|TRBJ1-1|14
CASAGGLKNTEAFF
TGTGCCAGCGCAGGGGGCCTAAAGAACACTGAAGCTTTCTTT
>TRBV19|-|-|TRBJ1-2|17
CASSISLTRQASYGYTF
TGTGCCAGTAGTATATCGCTCACGCGACAGGCAAGCTATGGCTACACCTTC
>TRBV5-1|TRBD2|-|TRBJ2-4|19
CASSLGDWREGRAKNIQYF
TGCGCCAGCAGCTTGGGCGACTGGCGGGAGGGCCGGGCCAAAAACATTCAGTACTTC
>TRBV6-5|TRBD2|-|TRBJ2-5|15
CASRLSGSGRETQYF
TGTGCCAGCAGACTAAGCGGGAGCGGTCGGGAGACCCAGTACTTC
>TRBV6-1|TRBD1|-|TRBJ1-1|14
CASSQQGAWTEAFF
TGTGCCAGCAGCCAACAGGGGGCGTGGACTGAAGCTTTCTTT
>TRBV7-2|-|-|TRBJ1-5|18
CASSLALFQGFGNQPQHF
TGTGCCAGCAGCTTAGCCCTCTTTCAGGGGTTCGGCAATCAGCCCCAGCATTTT
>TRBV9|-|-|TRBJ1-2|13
CASSARGPEGYTF
TGTGCCAGCAGCGCACGCGGCCCGGAGGGCTACACCTTC
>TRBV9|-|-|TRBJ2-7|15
CASSVESYDSYEQYF
TGTGCCAGCAGCGTAGAATCCTACGACTCCTACGAGCAGTACTTC
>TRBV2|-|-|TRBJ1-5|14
CASSWGDYNQPQHF
TGTGCCAGCAGTTGGGGGGACTACAATCAGCCCCAGCATTTT